Each of the 10 T cell receptor beta chains below was sequenced from the same sample in a study of human T cells and chemical hapten exposure. Using its own MiXCR run on the RACE reads, TCRdb lists one record per CDR3 protein. Among approximately 81,000 distinct CDR3 sequences listed, approximately 8.6% were seen once. The time point is: healthy volunteer bleed at 6 weeks. Whole blood, unfractionated, served as the material for total RNA extraction. Material for sequencing was whole blood. The receptors shown here come from a male donor in good health. Some clones in this sample may be carry-over from other donors' samples.

This clonotype was observed a handful of times. The V call is TRBV7-9, the J call TRBJ2-7; D ambiguous. V lost 10 bases to trimming and J lost 2 bases, with 15 bases between them. The CDR3 covers 13 residues. From germline, CDR1 is SEHNR and CDR2 FQNEAQ (reference sequence). This CDR3 reads CATDLGRPYEQYF. DNA of the CDR3: TGTGCCACCGACCTAGGAAGGCCCTACGAGCAGTACTTC.

This clonotype was recorded many times. The chain links TRBV18 to TRBJ2-3; unclear D gene. Looked up from germline, CDR1 is KGHSH and CDR2 is LQKENI. Trimming removed 3 bases at V and 0 bases at J, with 4 bases between. The CDR3 runs to 13 residues. CDR3 DNA: TGTGCCAGCTCACCCCTAAGCACAGATACGCAGTATTTT. It is translated as CASSPLSTDTQYF.

The chain is built from TRBV12-3 or TRBV12-4 and TRBJ2-7; 7 positions agree with TRBD2. V shed 5 bases, J shed 2 bases, and the junction held 6 bases outside the gene matches. The CDR3 loop spans 14 amino acids. This CDR3 reads CASSRLAETYEQYF. In DNA form, the CDR3 reads TGTGCCAGCAGTCGGCTAGCGGAGACCTACGAGCAGTACTTC.

This clonotype turned up a few times. This chain connects TRBV5-4 to TRBJ1-2; tentative D call: TRBD1 (5 bases). V dropped 4 bases and J dropped 2 bases, with 15 bases sitting between them. From germline, CDR1 is SGHNT and CDR2 YYREEE (reference sequence). The CDR3 loop spans 15 amino acids. The CDR3 DNA is TGTGCCAGCAGCCAGGCCCTGACAGCAAACTATGGCTACACCTTC. Residues: CASSQALTANYGYTF.

This clonotype showed up just a few times. The chain has TRBV5-4 and TRBJ1-2; D gene unclear. Germline CDR1 reads SGHNT; CDR2 reads YYREEE (reference sequence). The length of the CDR3 is 14 residues. V was shortened by 0 bases and J by 0 bases, with 6 bases between the two germline ends. The CDR3 protein is CASSLAVSNYGYTF. The CDR3 nucleotides read TGTGCCAGCAGCTTGGCGGTGTCTAACTATGGCTACACCTTC.

For this clonotype: One end of the junction varies from germline; a read error may be responsible. This rearrangement joins TRBV5-6 to TRBJ1-1, with D possibly matching TRBD1 (5 bases). This CDR3 is 12 amino acids long. CDR1 and CDR2 from the germline V gene are SGHDT and YYEEEE. The chain's CDR3 is CASSPGTPEAFF. CDR3 coding DNA: TGTGCCAGCAGCCCAGGGACTCCTGAGGCTTTCTTT.

This clonotype was picked up a small number of times. The chain is built from TRBV21-1 and TRBJ2-7; no DNA check was done on the table's D call, TRBD1. TRBV21-1 is termed a pseudogene. This CDR3 comprises 17 residues. The CDR3 here is CASSKEGRREASYEQYF. The CDR3 DNA is TGTGCCAGCAGCAAAGAAGGGCGCAGGGAGGCTTCCTACGAGCAGTACTTC.

This clonotype was seen only a few times. CDR3 sequence reads: CAWTPSGGAAFF. DNA for the CDR3: TGTGCCTGGACCCCAAGCGGGGGGGCAGCTTTCTTT. The rearrangement joins TRBV30 to TRBJ1-1; D possibly corresponds to TRBD1 (6 bases). This CDR3 is built from 12 residues. Germline V lookup: CDR1 GTSNPN, CDR2 SVGIG (reference sequence). Trimming took 4 bases from V and 10 from J, leaving 16 bases between them.

The rearrangement links TRBV29-1 to TRBJ2-7; D is unresolved. From germline, CDR1 is SQVTM and CDR2 ANQGSEA. The CDR3 contains 11 residues. V was pared by 0 bases and J by 4 bases, with 4 bases between. The chain's CDR3 is CSVEEGYEQYF. The CDR3 bases are TGCAGCGTTGAAGAGGGGTACGAGCAGTACTTC.

CDR3 sequence (DNA): TGCGCCAGCAGCCCGACTAGCGGGGGTGCAGATACGCAGTATTTT. This sequence encodes CASSPTSGGADTQYF. The V call is TRBV4-1, the J call TRBJ2-3; 12 nucleotides align to TRBD2. V trimming: 4 bases; J trimming: 4 bases; junction bases outside the gene matches: 3. The length of the CDR3 is 15 residues. Germline lookup yields CDR1 MGHRA and CDR2 YSYEKL.